A selection of T cell receptor beta chains follows, all from one sample in a study of blood T cell repertoires in COVID-19. Measured with immunoSEQ multiplex PCR; TCRdb has only the in-frame clones, and not every one. The repertoire holds approximately 65,000 clones, nearly 90% seen once, with roughly 5% in the top ten. The sequenced sample consisted of peripheral blood. These receptors were collected from a woman aged 45-60 years with active COVID-19. The CDR3 runs from the conserved cysteine through the conserved F or W. D genes are given only for firm matches.

d_call: -; j_call: TRBJ2-3; v_call: TRBV29-1; cdr3_aa: CSSRQLTDTQYF
d_call: TRBD1; j_call: TRBJ2-1; v_call: TRBV6-4; cdr3_aa: CASSDTGGTGGIDEQFF
d_call: -; j_call: TRBJ2-1; v_call: TRBV7-9; cdr3_aa: CASSFQGGGYNEQFF
d_call: -; j_call: TRBJ2-2; v_call: TRBV28; cdr3_aa: CASTSTVGHSNTGELFF
d_call: TRBD1; j_call: TRBJ2-4; v_call: TRBV5-8; cdr3_aa: CASSSTGDSGQNIQYF
d_call: -; j_call: TRBJ2-5; v_call: TRBV20-1; cdr3_aa: CSASREQETQYF
d_call: TRBD1; j_call: TRBJ2-5; v_call: TRBV6-6; cdr3_aa: CASSKQGAETQYF
d_call: TRBD1; j_call: TRBJ1-5; v_call: TRBV18; cdr3_aa: CASSPQGTGAQPQHF
d_call: -; j_call: TRBJ2-7; v_call: TRBV19; cdr3_aa: CASSPGRGYEQYF
d_call: TRBD2; j_call: TRBJ2-1; v_call: TRBV3-1/TRBV3-2; cdr3_aa: CASSLGTSVDEQFF
d_call: TRBD1; j_call: TRBJ2-1; v_call: TRBV19; cdr3_aa: CASSIATGGAYNEQFF
d_call: -; j_call: TRBJ2-3; v_call: TRBV7-9; cdr3_aa: CASSSRDTFTDTQYF
d_call: -; j_call: TRBJ2-3; v_call: TRBV10-1; cdr3_aa: CASSESPLATDTQYF
d_call: -; j_call: TRBJ2-7; v_call: TRBV20-1; cdr3_aa: CSASTGSYEQYF
d_call: TRBD1; j_call: TRBJ1-2; v_call: TRBV15; cdr3_aa: CATSREMVGGNGYTF
d_call: -; j_call: TRBJ2-1; v_call: TRBV5-3; cdr3_aa: CARSLALNEQFF
d_call: -; j_call: TRBJ2-2; v_call: TRBV5-1; cdr3_aa: CASSPKMRDPTNTGELFF
d_call: TRBD2; j_call: TRBJ2-5; v_call: TRBV28; cdr3_aa: CASSRASGSQETQYF
d_call: TRBD2; j_call: TRBJ2-1; v_call: TRBV5-3; cdr3_aa: CAAVLAGGPAHNEQFF